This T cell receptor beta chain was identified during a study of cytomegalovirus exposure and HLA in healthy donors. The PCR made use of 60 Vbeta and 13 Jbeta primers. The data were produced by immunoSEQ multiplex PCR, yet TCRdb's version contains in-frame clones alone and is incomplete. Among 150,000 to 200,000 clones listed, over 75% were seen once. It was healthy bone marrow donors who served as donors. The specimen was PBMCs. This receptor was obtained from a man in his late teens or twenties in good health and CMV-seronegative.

The CDR3 region has the DNA TGCGCCAGCAGCCAAGGGCGGGAGGTCGATGAGCAGTTCTTC. Translated: CASSQGREVDEQFF. The J gene is TRBJ2-1, the V gene TRBV4-3, with 8 bases lining up with TRBD2. Germline-derived CDR1 and CDR2 are LGHNA and YSLEER. V lost 1 base, J lost 8 bases, and 4 bases stayed unmatched. The CDR3 spans 14 residues.